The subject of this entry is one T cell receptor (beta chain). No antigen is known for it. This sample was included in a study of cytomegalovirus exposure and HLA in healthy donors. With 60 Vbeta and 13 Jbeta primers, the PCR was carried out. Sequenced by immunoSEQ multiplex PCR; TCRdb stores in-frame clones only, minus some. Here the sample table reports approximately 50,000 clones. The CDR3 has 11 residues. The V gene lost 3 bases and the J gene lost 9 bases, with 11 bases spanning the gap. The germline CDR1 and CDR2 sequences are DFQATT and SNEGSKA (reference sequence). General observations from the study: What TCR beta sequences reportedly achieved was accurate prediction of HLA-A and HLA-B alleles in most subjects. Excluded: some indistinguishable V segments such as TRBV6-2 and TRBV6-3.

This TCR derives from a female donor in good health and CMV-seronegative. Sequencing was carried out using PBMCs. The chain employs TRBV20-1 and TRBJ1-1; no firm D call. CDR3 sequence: CSARREAQAFF. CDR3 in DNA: TGCAGTGCTAGGAGAGAGGCGCAAGCTTTCTTT.